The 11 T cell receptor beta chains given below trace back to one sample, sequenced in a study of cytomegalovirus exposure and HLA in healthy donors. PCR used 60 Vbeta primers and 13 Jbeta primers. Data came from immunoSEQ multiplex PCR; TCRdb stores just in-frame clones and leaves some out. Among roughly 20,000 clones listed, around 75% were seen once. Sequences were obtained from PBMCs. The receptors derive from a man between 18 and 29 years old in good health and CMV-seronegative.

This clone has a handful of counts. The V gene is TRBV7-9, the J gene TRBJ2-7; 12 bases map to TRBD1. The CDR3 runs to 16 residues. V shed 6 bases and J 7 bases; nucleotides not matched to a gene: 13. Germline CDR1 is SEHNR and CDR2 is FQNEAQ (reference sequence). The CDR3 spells CASSPISGQGAQEQYF. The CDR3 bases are TGTGCCAGCAGTCCGATCTCGGGACAGGGGGCGCAGGAGCAGTACTTC. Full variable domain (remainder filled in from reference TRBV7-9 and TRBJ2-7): DTGVSQNPRHKITKRGQNVTFRCDPISEHNRLYWYRQTLGQGPEFLTYFQNEAQLEKSRLLSDRFSAERPKGSFSTLEIQRTEQGDSAMYLCASSPISGQGAQEQYFGPGTRLTVT.

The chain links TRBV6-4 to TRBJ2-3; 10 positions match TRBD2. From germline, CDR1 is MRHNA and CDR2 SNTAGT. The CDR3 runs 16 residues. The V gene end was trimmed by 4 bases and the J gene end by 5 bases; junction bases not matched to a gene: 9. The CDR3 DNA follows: TGTGCCAGCAGTGCGGCTAGCGGGAGTTTGATAGATACGCAGTATTTT. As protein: CASSAASGSLIDTQYF.

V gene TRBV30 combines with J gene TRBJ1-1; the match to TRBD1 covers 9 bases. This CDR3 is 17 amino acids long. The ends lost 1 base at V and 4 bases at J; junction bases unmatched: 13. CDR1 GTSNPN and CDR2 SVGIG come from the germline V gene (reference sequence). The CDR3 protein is CAWSDQSGQGRVTEAFF. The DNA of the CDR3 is TGTGCCTGGAGTGACCAATCGGGACAGGGACGGGTCACTGAAGCTTTCTTT.

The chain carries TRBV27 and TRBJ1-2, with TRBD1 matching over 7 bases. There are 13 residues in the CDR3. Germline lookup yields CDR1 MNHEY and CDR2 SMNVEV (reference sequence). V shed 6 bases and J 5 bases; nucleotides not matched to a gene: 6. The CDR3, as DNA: TGTGCCAGCAGCCGGGACAGTAAATATGGCTACACCTTC. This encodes CASSRDSKYGYTF.

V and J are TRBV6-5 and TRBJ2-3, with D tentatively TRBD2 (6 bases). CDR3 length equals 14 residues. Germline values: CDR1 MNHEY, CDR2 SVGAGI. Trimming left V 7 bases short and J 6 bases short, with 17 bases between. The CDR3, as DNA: TGTGCCAGCAAAAGGGACTTACGACCTGATACGCAGTATTTT. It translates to CASKRDLRPDTQYF.

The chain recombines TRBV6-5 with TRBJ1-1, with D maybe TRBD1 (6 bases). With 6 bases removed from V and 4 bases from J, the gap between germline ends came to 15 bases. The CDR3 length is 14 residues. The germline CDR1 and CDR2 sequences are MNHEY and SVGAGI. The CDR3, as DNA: TGTGCCAGCAGGGGAACAGGGTGGGTCACTGAAGCTTTCTTT. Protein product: CASRGTGWVTEAFF.

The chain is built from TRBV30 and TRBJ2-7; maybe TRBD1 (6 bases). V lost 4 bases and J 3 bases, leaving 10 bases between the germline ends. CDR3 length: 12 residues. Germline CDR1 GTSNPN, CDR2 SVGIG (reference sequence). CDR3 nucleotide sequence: TGTGCCTGGAACAGGGACCTCTACGAGCAGTACTTC. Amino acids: CAWNRDLYEQYF.

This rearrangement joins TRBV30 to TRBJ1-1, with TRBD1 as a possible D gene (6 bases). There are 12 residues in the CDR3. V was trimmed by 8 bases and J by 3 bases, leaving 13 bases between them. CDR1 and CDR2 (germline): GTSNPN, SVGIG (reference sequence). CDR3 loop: CAANRVYTEAFF. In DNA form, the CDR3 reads TGTGCCGCTAACAGGGTTTACACTGAAGCTTTCTTT. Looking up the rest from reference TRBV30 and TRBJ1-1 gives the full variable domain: SQTIHQWPATLVQPVGSPLSLECTVEGTSNPNLYWYRQAAGRGLQLLFYSVGIGQISSEVPQNLSASRPQDRQFILSSKKLLLSDSGFYLCAANRVYTEAFFGQGTRLTVV.

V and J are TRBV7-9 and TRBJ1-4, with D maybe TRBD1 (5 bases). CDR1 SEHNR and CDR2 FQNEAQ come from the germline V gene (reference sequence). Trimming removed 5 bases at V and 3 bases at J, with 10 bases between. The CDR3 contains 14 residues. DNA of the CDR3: TGTGCCAGCAGCCCGGACACAGCTAATGAAAAACTGTTTTTT. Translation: CASSPDTANEKLFF. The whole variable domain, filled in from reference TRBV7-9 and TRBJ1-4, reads DTGVSQNPRHKITKRGQNVTFRCDPISEHNRLYWYRQTLGQGPEFLTYFQNEAQLEKSRLLSDRFSAERPKGSFSTLEIQRTEQGDSAMYLCASSPDTANEKLFFGSGTQLSVL.

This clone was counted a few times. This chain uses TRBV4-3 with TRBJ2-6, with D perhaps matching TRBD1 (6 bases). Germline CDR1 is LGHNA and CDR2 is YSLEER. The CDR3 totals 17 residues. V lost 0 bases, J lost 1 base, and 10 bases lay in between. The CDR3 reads CASSQEFGQSGANVLTF. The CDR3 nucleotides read TGCGCCAGCAGCCAAGAGTTTGGACAGTCTGGGGCCAACGTCCTGACTTTC.

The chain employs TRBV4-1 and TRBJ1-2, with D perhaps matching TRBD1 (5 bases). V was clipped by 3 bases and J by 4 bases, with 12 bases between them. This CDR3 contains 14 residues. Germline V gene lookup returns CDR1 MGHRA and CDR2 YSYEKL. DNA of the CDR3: TGCGCCAGCAGCCAGTCCGGGGGGACCTATGGCTACACCTTC. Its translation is CASSQSGGTYGYTF.